This T cell receptor (beta chain) was found in a study of blood T cell repertoires in COVID-19. The wider study: The United States, Italy and Spain provided the acute and convalescent COVID-19 samples. Sources were T cells, B-cell-depleted T cells, or PBMCs; the material itself was cDNA or gDNA.

Unmatched junction bases numbered 5, after V lost 4 bases and J lost 6 bases. The CDR3 sequence is 14 residues long. Germline V gives CDR1 SGHRS, CDR2 YFSETQ. In the original workflow: Reference gene primer amplification gave estimated nucleated cell counts. Sequencing was performed with immunoSEQ multiplex PCR; in TCRdb, only in-frame clones are kept and a portion is missing. V, J and clone size are those of that table, while D and trimming were read from the DNA. The table shows tens of thousands of clones, with 74% occurring only once. Sample: peripheral blood. The TCR originated in a woman older than 75 with acute or convalescent COVID-19. The chain links TRBV5-1 to TRBJ2-7; the match to TRBD2 covers 12 bases. The CDR3: CASSGGTSGLEQYF. Written as DNA, the CDR3 is TGCGCCAGCAGCGGCGGGACTAGCGGGCTCGAGCAGTACTTC. Combining the CDR3 with reference TRBV5-1 and TRBJ2-7 gives the whole variable domain KAGVTQTPRYLIKTRGQQVTLSCSPISGHRSVSWYQQTPGQGLQFLFEYFSETQRNKGNFPGRFSGRQFSNSRSEMNVSTLELGDSALYLCASSGGTSGLEQYFGPGTRLTVT.